These T cell receptor beta chains were read from a single sample in a study of shared clonotypes between healthy human individuals. Clones were read by immunoSEQ multiplex PCR, and TCRdb kept only the in-frame ones, dropping some. Of some 2.4 million clones listed, roughly 93% are singletons. The sequenced sample consisted of naive CD4+ T cells from PBMCs. These receptors were collected from a man between 18 and 35 years old in good health. Some clones in this sample may be carry-over from other donors' samples. Each CDR3 is given with its conserved first and last residue. The D gene is left open where the match is weak. Size tells how often a clone was seen (once, few, many) or the class of an expanded clone, and some rows leave it out.

v_call,clone_size,j_call,d_call,cdr3_nt,cdr3_aa
TRBV27,.,TRBJ2-7,.,TGTGCCAGCAGTTTATATCGGGACTCCTCCGAGCAGTACTTC,CASSLYRDSSEQYF
TRBV4-2,.,TRBJ1-1,.,TGTGCCAGCAGCCGTCGAGAGGGGGGTGCGGCTGAAGCTTTCTTT,CASSRREGGAAEAFF
TRBV19,.,TRBJ2-7,.,TGTGCCAGTACCCTGACAGGCGGCCACTACGAGCAGTACTTC,CASTLTGGHYEQYF
TRBV21-1,.,TRBJ2-3,.,TGTGCCAGCAGCCGGGGGACTAGCGGGAGGGCCGCAGATACGCAGTATTTT,CASSRGTSGRAADTQYF
TRBV6-5,.,TRBJ2-7,.,TGTGCCAGCAGTCCGCCAGGGTTATACGAGCAGTACTTC,CASSPPGLYEQYF
TRBV18,.,TRBJ1-1,.,TGTGCCAGCTCCGGGGGCGCGGACGCTGAAGCTTTCTTT,CASSGGADAEAFF
TRBV6-1,.,TRBJ2-3,TRBD1,TGTGCCAGCAGGGAAGGGAGCCGGGACAGAGGCACAGATACGCAGTATTTT,CASREGSRDRGTDTQYF
TRBV2,.,TRBJ2-5,.,TGTGCCAGCAGTCCCACATCGGCCCAGTACTTC,CASSPTSAQYF
TRBV4-2,.,TRBJ2-7,TRBD1,TGTGCCAGCAGCCAAGGGGACAGTTACGTTGGGCAGTACTTC,CASSQGDSYVGQYF
TRBV13,.,TRBJ2-3,.,TGTGCCAGCAGCTCCGTTCAGGCAGATACGCAGTATTTT,CASSSVQADTQYF
TRBV7-2,.,TRBJ1-1,.,TGTGCCAGCAGTAGACAGTTTATGAACACTGAAGCTTTCTTT,CASSRQFMNTEAFF
TRBV27,.,TRBJ2-3,.,TGTGCCAGCAGTTTGGACTGGAGGGGTACGCAGTATTTT,CASSLDWRGTQYF
TRBV7-2,.,TRBJ1-5,.,TGTGCCAGCAGCTTACATCGGCCGGGGGCAGGACAGCCCCAGCATTTT,CASSLHRPGAGQPQHF
TRBV9,.,TRBJ2-1,.,TGTGCCAGCAGCGTTCGGGCCCCGAAACGCTGGTCTAACGGACAATCGGACAATGAGCAGTTCTTC,CASSVRAPKRWSNGQSDNEQFF
TRBV5-1,once,TRBJ2-7,.,TGCGCCAGCAGCTTGGGAGTAGGGCAGGGAGACACCTACGAGCAGTACTTC,CASSLGVGQGDTYEQYF
TRBV5-1,.,TRBJ2-7,TRBD1,TGCGCCAGCAGCGGGGACAGCAGCTCCTACGAGCAGTACTTC,CASSGDSSSYEQYF
TRBV2,once,TRBJ1-1,.,TGTGCCAGCAGTCTCGCAGGGCGAGGGGTAACTGAAGCTTTCTTT,CASSLAGRGVTEAFF
TRBV2,.,TRBJ2-7,TRBD2,TGTGCCAGCAGTCGGGAGGGAGGGCAGTACTTC,CASSREGGQYF
TRBV2,.,TRBJ2-7,.,TGTGCCAGCAGTGGCCTGCGGGAGCAGTACTTC,CASSGLREQYF
TRBV28,.,TRBJ1-5,.,TGTGCCAGCAGCACGGGGGCGGGCAATCAGCCCCAGCATTTT,CASSTGAGNQPQHF
TRBV4-1,.,TRBJ1-3,.,TGCGCCAGCAGCCTTAGTCCCTCAACTAGAAACACCATATATTTT,CASSLSPSTRNTIYF
TRBV6-1,few,TRBJ1-5,.,TGTGCCAGCAGTGAACTTGGGCAGGGTCAGACGCCCCAGCATTTT,CASSELGQGQTPQHF
TRBV5-1,.,TRBJ2-2,TRBD1,TGCGCCAGCAGCGGAGGACAGGGGCCCACCGGGGAGCTGTTTTTT,CASSGGQGPTGELFF
TRBV6-5,.,TRBJ1-1,.,TGTGCCAGCAGTTACTCCCGGGGGGGCACTGAAGCTTTCTTT,CASSYSRGGTEAFF
TRBV5-4,.,TRBJ2-7,TRBD2,TGTGCCAGCAGCTTACTAGCGGGCTACGAGCAGTACTTC,CASSLLAGYEQYF
TRBV6-4,.,TRBJ1-2,.,TGTGCCAGCAGTGGCGGAAGGGGCTACACCTTC,CASSGGRGYTF
TRBV29-1,.,TRBJ2-1,TRBD1,TGCAGGAAATCGGACAGGTCCAAAATACTATGGCAGGAAAATGAGCAGTTCTTC,CRKSDRSKILWQENEQFF
TRBV11-2,.,TRBJ2-5,.,TGTGCCAGCAGCTTACGGCAGTATCAAGAGACCCAGTACTTC,CASSLRQYQETQYF
TRBV10-3,.,TRBJ2-5,TRBD1,TGTGCCATCAGTGACCTAAGACAGGGTCGTGGTGAGACCCAGTACTTC,CAISDLRQGRGETQYF
TRBV12-5,.,TRBJ2-1,.,TGTGCTAGTGGTGCCGGATTGGGGGCCGCCGAGCAGTTCTTC,CASGAGLGAAEQFF
TRBV19,.,TRBJ1-6,.,TGTGCCAGTTCCCCGAGGGACGAGAATTCACCCCTCCACTTT,CASSPRDENSPLHF
TRBV7-9,.,TRBJ2-7,.,TGTGCCAGCAGCTTATTGCGGGACTCCGGGGAGCAGTACTTC,CASSLLRDSGEQYF
TRBV10-3,.,TRBJ1-5,.,TGTGCCATCAGTGATTACAATCAGCCCCAGCATTTT,CAISDYNQPQHF
TRBV6-5,.,TRBJ2-5,.,TGTGCCAGCAGTGACAGAACAGACTCCAGGGCCCAGTACTTC,CASSDRTDSRAQYF
TRBV19,.,TRBJ1-2,.,TGTGCCAGTAGTAAAGGGACCCCTAACTATGGCTACACCTTC,CASSKGTPNYGYTF
TRBV7-3,.,TRBJ2-2,TRBD2,TGTGCCAGCAGCTCTCGACTAGCGGAGAACACCGGGGAGCTGTTTTTT,CASSSRLAENTGELFF
TRBV15,once,TRBJ1-2,.,TGTGCCACCAGCAGAGGCTACGGAAGTTCTAACTATGGCTACACCTTC,CATSRGYGSSNYGYTF
TRBV18,.,TRBJ2-5,.,TGTGCCAGCTCACGGGACTCCCCAGGGGAGACCCAGTACTTC,CASSRDSPGETQYF
TRBV7-9,.,TRBJ1-1,.,TGTGCCAGCAGCTTAGATCCGAATATGAACACTGAAGCTTTCTTT,CASSLDPNMNTEAFF
TRBV2,.,TRBJ2-2,TRBD1,TGTGCCAGCAGGACAGGGGGTACCGGGGAGCTGTTTTTT,CASRTGGTGELFF
TRBV7-9,.,TRBJ2-7,TRBD1,TGTGCCAGCATTCCCCGGTCAGGGACAGCCTACGAGCAGTACTTC,CASIPRSGTAYEQYF
TRBV28,.,TRBJ2-7,.,TGTGCCAGCAGTTTCTCTAGCAGCTACGAGCAGTACTTC,CASSFSSSYEQYF
TRBV7-6,.,TRBJ2-7,TRBD1,TGTGCCAGCAGCGGTCGACAGGGGGACTACGAGCAGTACTTC,CASSGRQGDYEQYF
TRBV6-4,.,TRBJ2-1,.,TGTGCCAGCAGTGATGAGGGGCCAAGCTCCTACAATGAGCAGTTCTTC,CASSDEGPSSYNEQFF
TRBV28,.,TRBJ1-6,.,TGTGCCAGCAGTTTATTTTCAGGGAGAGAGGGCTCACCCCTCCACTTT,CASSLFSGREGSPLHF
TRBV5-1,.,TRBJ2-7,.,TGCGCCAGCAGCTCTCGGGACGGAATCAAAATCTACGAGCAGTACTTC,CASSSRDGIKIYEQYF
TRBV5-6,once,TRBJ2-1,TRBD2,TGTGCCAGCAGCTTGGCATGGCGGGGGTACAATGAGCAGTTCTTC,CASSLAWRGYNEQFF
TRBV7-3,.,TRBJ1-2,.,TGTGCCAGCAGCATGGGGCCGGGCAGGGACTATGGCTACACCTTC,CASSMGPGRDYGYTF
TRBV7-2,.,TRBJ2-1,.,TGTGCCAGCAAAGGTTCTCGAGGTACCTACAATGAGCAGTTCTTC,CASKGSRGTYNEQFF
TRBV7-2,.,TRBJ1-4,.,TGTGCCAGCAGCCAGCAGGGCACATATGAAAAACTGTTTTTT,CASSQQGTYEKLFF
TRBV27,.,TRBJ2-7,.,TGTGCCAGCAGTAACCAGGGTCACGAGCAGTACTTC,CASSNQGHEQYF
TRBV9,.,TRBJ2-3,TRBD2,TGTGCCAGCGGACGGGGACTAGCGGCCACAGATACGCAGTATTTT,CASGRGLAATDTQYF
TRBV29-1,once,TRBJ2-3,TRBD1,TGCAGCGTCGCCGGGACAGCCTTTATCGGCACAGATACGCAGTATTTT,CSVAGTAFIGTDTQYF
TRBV30,.,TRBJ2-3,.,TGTGCCTGGACCCTTGGGAGCACAGATACGCAGTATTTT,CAWTLGSTDTQYF
TRBV19,.,TRBJ2-7,TRBD2,TGTGCCAGTAGTATCGGCGGGAGGGTTCGCTACTACGAGCAGTACTTC,CASSIGGRVRYYEQYF